This T cell receptor beta chain was identified during a study of beta chain features in type 1 diabetes. Whole-study findings and limits: There was a moderate but significant shortening of TCRB CDR3s in all four CD4+ subsets of Type 1 diabetes patients. Patients with type 1 diabetes carried fewer insertions and had more deletions at their VDJ junctions.

One heparinised blood draw, averaging roughly 120 mL, came from each donor. A remark on this clone: No antigen is known for it.

Trimming left V 0 bases short and J 0 bases short, with 16 bases between. Per germline, CDR1 SGHRS and CDR2 YFSETQ. The CDR3 consists of 19 residues. Reverse transcription of all isolated RNA meant that expressed TCRB transcripts were sequenced. Libraries were prepared by immunoSEQ multiplex PCR; TCRdb keeps only in-frame clonotypes and omits some of them. The table has more than 300,000 clones, 10% to 15% seen once. The origin of this receptor is a young woman with type 1 diabetes. This rearrangement joins TRBV5-1 to TRBJ2-6, with D maybe TRBD1 (5 bases). The sample taken for sequencing was naive CD4+ T cells from blood. As DNA, the CDR3 is TGCGCCAGCAGCTTGGGGGCAGGTGGGGCCCACTCTGGGGCCAACGTCCTGACTTTC. This gives the protein CASSLGAGGAHSGANVLTF.